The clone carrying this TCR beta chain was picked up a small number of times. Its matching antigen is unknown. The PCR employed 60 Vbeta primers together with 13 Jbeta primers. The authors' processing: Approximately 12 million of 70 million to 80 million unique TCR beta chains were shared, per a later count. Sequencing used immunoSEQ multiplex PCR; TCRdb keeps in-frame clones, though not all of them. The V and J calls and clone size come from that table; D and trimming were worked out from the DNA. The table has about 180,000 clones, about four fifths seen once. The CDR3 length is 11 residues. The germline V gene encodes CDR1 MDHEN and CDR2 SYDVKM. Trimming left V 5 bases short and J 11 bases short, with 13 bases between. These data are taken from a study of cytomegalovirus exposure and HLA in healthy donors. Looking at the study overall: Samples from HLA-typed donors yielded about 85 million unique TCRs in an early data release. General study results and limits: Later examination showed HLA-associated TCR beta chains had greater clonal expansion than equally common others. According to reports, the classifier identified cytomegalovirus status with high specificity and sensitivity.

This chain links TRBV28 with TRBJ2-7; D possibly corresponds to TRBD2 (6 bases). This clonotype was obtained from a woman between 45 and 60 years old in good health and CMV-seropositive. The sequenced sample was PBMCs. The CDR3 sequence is CASSLTRNKYF. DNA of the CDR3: TGTGCCAGCAGTCTGACTAGAAACAAGTACTTC. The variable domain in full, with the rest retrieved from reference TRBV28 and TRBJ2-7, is DVKVTQSSRYLVKRTGEKVFLECVQDMDHENMFWYRQDPGLGLRLIYFSYDVKMKEKGDIPEGYSVSREKKERFSLILESASTNQTSMYLCASSLTRNKYFGPGTRLTVT.